This T cell receptor beta chain appears in the sequencing data of a study of T-cell reconstitution after alpha-beta-depleted transplantation in children. As it was prepared, the TCRbeta library received unique molecular identifiers. TCRdb re-called the PCR reads with MiXCR, one entry per CDR3 protein. Of some 640,000 distinct CDR3 sequences in the sample, 16% were seen once. There are a few counts of this clonotype. Germline V CDR1 and CDR2: SQVTM, ANQGSEA. The CDR3 consists of 16 residues. The V gene end was trimmed by 6 bases and the J gene end by 2 bases; junction bases not matched to a gene: 7. The sequencing used PBMCs from the stem cell graft donor, collected from the stem cell graft. This receptor was obtained from a human donor who donated a stem cell graft to a child with acute myeloid leukemia. The rearrangement joins TRBV29-1 to TRBJ2-6, with TRBD1 matching 10 bases. In nucleotides, the CDR3 is TGCAGCGTCGTCTCCGGGACAGGGGCTGGGGCCAACGTCCTGACTTTC. Its protein is CSVVSGTGAGANVLTF.